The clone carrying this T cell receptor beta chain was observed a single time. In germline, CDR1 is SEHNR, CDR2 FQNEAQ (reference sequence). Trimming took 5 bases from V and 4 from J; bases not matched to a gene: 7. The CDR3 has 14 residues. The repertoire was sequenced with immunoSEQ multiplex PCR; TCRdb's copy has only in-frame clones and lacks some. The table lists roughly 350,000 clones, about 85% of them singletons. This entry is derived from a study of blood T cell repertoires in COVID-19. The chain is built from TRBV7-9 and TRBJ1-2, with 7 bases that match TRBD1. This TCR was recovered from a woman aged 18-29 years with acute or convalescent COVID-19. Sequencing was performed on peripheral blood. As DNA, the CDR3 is TGTGCCAGCAGCCCCACAGGGGCCGGCTATGGCTACACCTTC. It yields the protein CASSPTGAGYGYTF.